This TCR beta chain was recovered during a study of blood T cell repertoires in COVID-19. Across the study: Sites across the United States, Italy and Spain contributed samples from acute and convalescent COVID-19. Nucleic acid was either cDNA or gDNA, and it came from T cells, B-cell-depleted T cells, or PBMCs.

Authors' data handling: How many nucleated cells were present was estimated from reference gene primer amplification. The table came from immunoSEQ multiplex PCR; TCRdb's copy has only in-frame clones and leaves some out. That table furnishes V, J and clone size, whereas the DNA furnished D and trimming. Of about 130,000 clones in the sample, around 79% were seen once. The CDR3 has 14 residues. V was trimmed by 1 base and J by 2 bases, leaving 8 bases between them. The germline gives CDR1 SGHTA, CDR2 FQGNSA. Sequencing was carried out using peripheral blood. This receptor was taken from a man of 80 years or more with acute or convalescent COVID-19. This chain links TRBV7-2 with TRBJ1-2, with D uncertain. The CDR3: CASSLDRGNYGYTF. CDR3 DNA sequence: TGTGCCAGCAGCTTAGATCGGGGAAACTATGGCTACACCTTC.